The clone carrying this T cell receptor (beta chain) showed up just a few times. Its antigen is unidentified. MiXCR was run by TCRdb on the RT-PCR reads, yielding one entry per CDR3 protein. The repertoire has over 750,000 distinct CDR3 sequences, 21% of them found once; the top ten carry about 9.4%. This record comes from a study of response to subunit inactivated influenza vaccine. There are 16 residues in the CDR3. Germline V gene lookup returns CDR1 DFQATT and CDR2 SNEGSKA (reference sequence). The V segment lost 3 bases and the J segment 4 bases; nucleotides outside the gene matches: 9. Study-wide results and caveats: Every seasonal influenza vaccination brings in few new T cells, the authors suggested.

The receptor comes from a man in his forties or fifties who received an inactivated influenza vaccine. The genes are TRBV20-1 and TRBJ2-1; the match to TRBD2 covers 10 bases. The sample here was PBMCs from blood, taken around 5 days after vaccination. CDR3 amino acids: CSARISGLATYNEQFF. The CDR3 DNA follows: TGCAGTGCTAGGATTTCGGGACTAGCGACTTACAATGAGCAGTTCTTC.